A single sample gave rise to the 28 T cell receptor beta chains below, sequenced in a study of siplizumab effects on memory and regulatory T cells. TCRdb's table, derived via immunoSEQ multiplex PCR, lists solely in-frame clones and lacks some. Of around 110,000 clones listed, roughly 94% are singletons. Specimen: non-Treg CD4+ T cells sorted from blood. Receptors originate from a human donor in good health.

The V gene is TRBV18, the J gene TRBJ1-4; D ambiguous. This CDR3 is built from 17 residues. Trimming removed 1 base at V and 1 base at J, with 13 bases between. CDR1 and CDR2 from the germline V gene are KGHSH and LQKENI. Here the CDR3 reads CASSPQAPYRTNEKLFF. The CDR3 DNA follows: TGTGCCAGCTCACCACAGGCACCTTACCGAACTAATGAAAAACTGTTTTTT.

This clone was detected only a few times. This sequence joins TRBV27 and TRBJ1-1, with D possibly TRBD1 on 5 matching bases. Germline V lookup: CDR1 MNHEY, CDR2 SMNVEV (reference sequence). Trimming removed 6 bases from V and 1 base from J, with 12 bases in between. CDR3 length equals 14 residues. The CDR3 reads CASSPSGRNTEAFF. In DNA form, the CDR3 reads TGTGCCAGCAGCCCCTCGGGGCGGAACACTGAAGCTTTCTTT.

V usage is TRBV7-9 and J usage is TRBJ2-2, with D hard to call. The CDR3 has 12 residues. V lost 4 bases, J lost 6 bases, and 6 bases lay in between. CDR1 is SEHNR, CDR2 FQNEAQ, per germline (reference sequence). The CDR3 sequence is CASSSQSGELFF. CDR3 DNA: TGTGCCAGCAGCTCACAATCCGGGGAGCTGTTTTTT.

The chain has TRBV4-1 and TRBJ2-3, with D possibly being TRBD1 (5 bases). V lost 1 base, J lost 0 bases, and 20 bases lay in between. CDR1 and CDR2 (germline): MGHRA, YSYEKL. CDR3 size: 19 residues. CDR3 sequence reads: CASSQGRAWGGTSTDTQYF. The CDR3 DNA is TGCGCCAGCAGCCAAGGTCGGGCTTGGGGCGGAACTAGCACAGATACGCAGTATTTT.

This clone was seen a single time. The rearrangement uses TRBV7-2 and TRBJ1-3, with 7 bases matching TRBD1. The CDR3 covers 16 residues. Trimming removed 5 bases from V and 3 bases from J; junction bases left unmatched: 10. Germline V gene data show CDR1 as SGHTA and CDR2 as FQGNSA. The CDR3 sequence is CASSLRGQSRGNTIYF. As DNA, the CDR3 is TGTGCCAGCAGCCTTAGGGGACAGTCCCGTGGAAACACCATATATTTT.

The rearrangement joins TRBV5-4 to TRBJ2-2; 10 positions match TRBD2. There are 14 residues in the CDR3. Per the germline V gene, CDR1 is SGHNT and CDR2 is YYREEE (reference sequence). V was clipped by 5 bases and J by 3 bases; unmatched bases: 1. CDR3 in DNA: TGTGCCAGCAGAGGACTAGCGGACACCGGGGAGCTGTTTTTT. Its protein is CASRGLADTGELFF.

CDR3 amino acids: CASSVTAGGSGNTIYF. Here the CDR3 DNA reads TGTGCCAGCAGCGTTACAGCAGGGGGGTCTGGAAACACCATATATTTT. The chain links TRBV9 to TRBJ1-3; 7 bases align to TRBD1. This CDR3 is built from 16 residues. The V gene end was trimmed by 2 bases and the J gene end by 1 base; junction bases not matched to a gene: 6. Per the germline V gene, CDR1 is SGDLS and CDR2 is YYNGEE.

As DNA, the CDR3 is TGTGCCAGCAGTGAAGGCAGCCCGAACACCATATATTTT. It translates to CASSEGSPNTIYF. The gene calls are TRBV2 and TRBJ1-3, with D hard to call. From germline, CDR1 is SNHLY and CDR2 FYNNEI. The CDR3 is made up of 13 amino acids. V was trimmed by 1 base and J by 7 bases, leaving 8 bases between them.

A single count supports this clone. V is TRBV29-1 and J is TRBJ2-1; D gene unclear. V shed 3 bases and J shed 4 bases, with 7 bases lying between them. This CDR3 contains 12 residues. Germline CDR1 and CDR2: SQVTM and ANQGSEA. The CDR3 region has the DNA TGCAGCGTTGATCCGCAATACAATGAGCAGTTCTTC. This encodes CSVDPQYNEQFF.

The chain combines TRBV29-1 with TRBJ2-2; TRBD1 is a possible D gene (6 bases). In germline, CDR1 is SQVTM, CDR2 ANQGSEA. With 6 bases removed from V and 7 bases from J, the gap between germline ends came to 18 bases. This CDR3 has 14 residues. CDR3 in amino acids: CSVQVQGGVGELFF. CDR3 coding DNA: TGCAGCGTACAGGTACAGGGCGGCGTCGGGGAGCTGTTTTTT.

The chain recombines TRBV5-1 with TRBJ2-5, with 7 positions matching TRBD1. With V trimmed by 0 bases and J by 5 bases, 7 bases remained unmatched. The CDR3 has 15 amino acids. Per germline, CDR1 SGHRS and CDR2 YFSETQ. The CDR3 nucleotides are TGCGCCAGCAGCTTGGAGGTAGGGGGCTGGGAGACCCAGTACTTC. It encodes CASSLEVGGWETQYF. The whole variable domain, remainder taken from reference TRBV5-1 and TRBJ2-5, is KAGVTQTPRYLIKTRGQQVTLSCSPISGHRSVSWYQQTPGQGLQFLFEYFSETQRNKGNFPGRFSGRQFSNSRSEMNVSTLELGDSALYLCASSLEVGGWETQYFGPGTRLLVL.

V and J are TRBV15 and TRBJ2-7; 12 bases are a match to TRBD2. CDR1 and CDR2 (germline): LNHNV, YYDKDF (reference sequence). V was pared by 6 bases and J by 7 bases, with 22 bases of the junction left unmatched. This CDR3 is 19 amino acids long. The CDR3, as DNA: TGTGCCACCAGTAACGGGCTTGGCTCTAGCGGGAGGGCCAAGGGGGAGCAGTACTTC. Protein sequence: CATSNGLGSSGRAKGEQYF.

This sequence joins TRBV19 and TRBJ1-5; no reliable D call. This CDR3 region has 14 residues. Germline CDR1 LNHDA, CDR2 SQIVND (reference sequence). With 1 base removed from V and 5 bases from J, the gap between germline ends came to 9 bases. CDR3 nucleotide sequence: TGTGCCAGTAGTATAGGGGCAGACTATCAGCCCCAGCATTTT. Amino acids: CASSIGADYQPQHF.

The V gene is TRBV7-9, the J gene TRBJ2-7, with a tentative D call TRBD1 (6 bases). Between the trimmed V and J ends, which lost 4 bases and 0 bases, there was a span of 16 bases. The germline V gene encodes CDR1 SEHNR and CDR2 FQNEAQ (reference sequence). This CDR3 is built from 16 residues. CDR3 nucleotides: TGTGCCAGCAGCTCCGACCGACAGGTGATCTCCTACGAGCAGTACTTC. This encodes CASSSDRQVISYEQYF.

Remarks on this clone: An end of the junction does not agree with germline; a read error may underlie this. CDR3 DNA: TGCGCCAGCAGCTTGCGTGCAGGGGTGAGGCTATTT. Its translation: CASSLRAGVRLF. The genes are TRBV5-1 and TRBJ1-1; tentative D call: TRBD1 (6 bases). There are 12 residues in the CDR3. CDR1 and CDR2 from the germline V gene are SGHRS and YFSETQ.

The rearrangement links TRBV6-1 to TRBJ1-1; D unresolved. Germline CDR1 reads MNHNS; CDR2 reads SASEGT. This CDR3 spans 11 amino acids. V gave up 7 bases and J gave up 5 bases, with 8 bases separating them. Here the CDR3 reads CASTLGTEAFF. CDR3 sequence (DNA): TGTGCCAGCACCTTGGGGACTGAAGCTTTCTTT.

CDR3 sequence reads: CASSVSGGYNTEAFF. In DNA, the CDR3 is TGTGCCAGCAGTGTCTCAGGGGGCTATAACACTGAAGCTTTCTTT. The genes are TRBV6-1 and TRBJ1-1; 8 bases align to TRBD1. The CDR3 length is 15 residues. Germline V lookup: CDR1 MNHNS, CDR2 SASEGT. Germline trimming cut 4 bases from V and 2 bases from J; bases unmatched to any gene: 6.

The chain employs TRBV5-6 and TRBJ1-2; D remains ambiguous. Germline lookup yields CDR1 SGHDT and CDR2 YYEEEE. The V end was cut by 4 bases, the J end by 2 bases, with 18 bases between. The CDR3 is 16 amino acids. The CDR3 sequence: CASSTVNTQDNYGYTF. CDR3 nucleotides: TGTGCCAGCAGCACCGTTAACACCCAAGACAACTATGGCTACACCTTC. The full variable domain, in which reference TRBV5-6 and TRBJ1-2 provide the parts outside the CDR3, is DAGVTQSPTHLIKTRGQQVTLRCSPKSGHDTVSWYQQALGQGPQFIFQYYEEEERQRGNFPDRFSGHQFPNYSSELNVNALLLGDSALYLCASSTVNTQDNYGYTFGSGTRLTVV.

The chain is built from TRBV6-5 and TRBJ1-5; TRBD1 matches at 10 bases. The germline V gene encodes CDR1 MNHEY and CDR2 SVGAGI. This CDR3 spans 14 amino acids. V shed 5 bases and J 2 bases; nucleotides not matched to a gene: 0. The CDR3 sequence is CASSGTGGNQPQHF. Written as DNA, the CDR3 is TGTGCCAGCAGTGGGACAGGGGGCAATCAGCCCCAGCATTTT.

The V and J genes are TRBV7-9 and TRBJ2-1; TRBD2 aligns across 8 bases. Germline V gives CDR1 SEHNR, CDR2 FQNEAQ (reference sequence). J lost 1 base, V lost 5 bases, and 7 bases had no gene match. The CDR3 is 16 residues long. The CDR3 loop reads CASSPDGGASYNEQFF. Written as DNA, the CDR3 is TGTGCCAGCAGCCCGGACGGGGGGGCTTCCTACAATGAGCAGTTCTTC.

V gene TRBV5-6 combines with J gene TRBJ2-5; D call uncertain. CDR3 length equals 16 residues. With 0 bases removed from V and 2 bases from J, the gap between germline ends came to 14 bases. CDR1 SGHDT and CDR2 YYEEEE come from the germline V gene. The CDR3, as DNA: TGTGCCAGCAGCTTGGCGGCTCCGGGCAAACAAGAGACCCAGTACTTC. The encoded protein is CASSLAAPGKQETQYF. Supplemented by reference TRBV5-6 and TRBJ2-5, the full variable domain reads DAGVTQSPTHLIKTRGQQVTLRCSPKSGHDTVSWYQQALGQGPQFIFQYYEEEERQRGNFPDRFSGHQFPNYSSELNVNALLLGDSALYLCASSLAAPGKQETQYFGPGTRLLVL.

The gene calls are TRBV18 and TRBJ1-2, with 7 bases lining up with TRBD1. This CDR3 spans 14 amino acids. V gave up 3 bases and J gave up 6 bases; unmatched junction bases: 7. The V gene's germline CDR1 is KGHSH and CDR2 LQKENI. CDR3 DNA sequence: TGTGCCAGCTCACCGCGAGAGGGGGCTGATGGCTACACCTTC. It translates to CASSPREGADGYTF.

This chain uses TRBV11-1 with TRBJ2-3, with D possibly matching TRBD1 (6 bases). The CDR3 contains 14 residues. V was cut by 4 bases and J by 0 bases, with 8 bases left in between. The germline gives CDR1 SGHAT, CDR2 FQDESV (reference sequence). The CDR3 spells CASSYGQSTDTQYF. In DNA, the CDR3 is TGTGCCAGCAGCTACGGACAGAGCACAGATACGCAGTATTTT.

The rearrangement links TRBV11-2 to TRBJ2-7, with 9 bases lining up with TRBD1. This CDR3 contains 15 residues. The J segment lost 5 bases and the V segment lost 5 bases, leaving 10 bases of the junction unmatched. The V gene's germline CDR1 is SGHAT and CDR2 FQNNGV. The CDR3 protein is CASSPYKGQGNEQYF. DNA for the CDR3: TGTGCCAGCAGCCCTTACAAAGGACAGGGGAACGAGCAGTACTTC.

The V and J genes are TRBV23-1 and TRBJ2-4; D may be TRBD1 or TRBD2 (5 bases each). TRBV23-1 is an open reading frame whose function is uncertain. With 0 bases removed from V and 3 bases from J, the gap between germline ends came to 9 bases. CDR3 length: 15 amino acids. The CDR3 bases are TGCGCCAGCAGTCAATCGTGGGGACGCAAAAACATTCAGTACTTC. This sequence encodes CASSQSWGRKNIQYF.

This chain uses TRBV27 with TRBJ2-7; D is perhaps TRBD1 or TRBD2 (5 bases each). CDR1 is MNHEY, CDR2 SMNVEV, per germline (reference sequence). V lost 5 bases to trimming and J lost 3 bases, with 14 bases between them. This CDR3 is 14 amino acids long. Written as DNA, the CDR3 is TGTGCCAGCAGTGACGGGACGGGGTACTACGAGCAGTACTTC. Translating gives CASSDGTGYYEQYF.

This chain joins TRBV29-1 and TRBJ2-7; no reliable D call. The V gene lost 6 bases and the J gene lost 5 bases, with 11 bases spanning the gap. Per germline, CDR1 SQVTM and CDR2 ANQGSEA. The CDR3 is 11 residues long. CDR3 DNA sequence: TGCAGCGTCGCCCGGCGGAACGAGCAGTACTTC. Protein sequence: CSVARRNEQYF.

The chain is built from TRBV6-1 and TRBJ2-7; 7 bases line up with TRBD2. The CDR3 is 13 amino acids. Looked up from germline, CDR1 is MNHNS and CDR2 is SASEGT. V lost 8 bases, J lost 0 bases, and 4 bases stayed unmatched. The CDR3 protein is CASSSGNSYEQYF. The CDR3 coding sequence is TGTGCCAGCTCTAGCGGAAACTCCTACGAGCAGTACTTC.